Each of the 17 T cell receptor beta chains below was sequenced from the same sample in a study of CD8 T cells in Susac syndrome. Random-hexamer reverse transcription was applied to roughly 0.5 to 1 ug RNA. TCRdb reprocessed the immunoSEQ multiplex PCR reads via MiXCR and lists one record per CDR3 protein. The sample contains over 130,000 distinct CDR3 sequences, around 93% of which appear only once. The sequencing input was CD4+ T cells from PBMCs. Every receptor here comes from a human donor with Susac syndrome.

The chain is built from TRBV2 and TRBJ1-5, with TRBD1 as a possible D gene (6 bases). Germline CDR1 reads SNHLY; CDR2 reads FYNNEI. This CDR3 is 15 amino acids long. With 7 bases removed from V and 7 bases from J, the gap between germline ends came to 20 bases. The CDR3 loop is CASTPQGRAGQPQHF. The CDR3 nucleotides read TGTGCCAGCACACCCCAGGGGAGGGCCGGGCAGCCCCAGCATTTT.

The chain joins TRBV12-3 or TRBV12-4 to TRBJ1-1; 10 positions agree with TRBD1. The CDR3 is made up of 17 amino acids. Trimming at V came to 2 bases and at J to 0 bases, leaving 6 bases not matched to a gene. DNA of the CDR3: TGTGCCAGCAGTTTAAGGACAGGGGGACTCATGAACACTGAAGCTTTCTTT. The encoded protein is CASSLRTGGLMNTEAFF.

The CDR3, as DNA: TGTGCCAGCAGACCAGACGGGCTACCCTATGGCTACACCTTC. It codes for CASRPDGLPYGYTF. The chain uses TRBV27 and TRBJ1-2; D not resolved. The CDR3 spans 14 residues. Germline values: CDR1 MNHEY, CDR2 SMNVEV (reference sequence). The V gene lost 6 bases and the J gene lost 4 bases, with 15 bases spanning the gap.

The sample holds one count of this clonotype. The chain couples TRBV28 to TRBJ1-6; D gene unclear. This CDR3 is built from 17 residues. Germline V gene data show CDR1 as MDHEN and CDR2 as SYDVKM. Trimming removed 6 bases at V and 7 bases at J, with 22 bases between. CDR3 protein: CASRDERPIPGNSPLHF. DNA for the CDR3: TGTGCCAGCAGGGACGAACGGCCGATCCCCGGCAATTCACCCCTCCACTTT.

This sequence joins TRBV15 and TRBJ2-4; TRBD1 agrees at 7 bases. There are 17 residues in the CDR3. V shed 0 bases and J 0 bases; nucleotides not matched to a gene: 5. Looked up from germline, CDR1 is LNHNV and CDR2 is YYDKDF (reference sequence). CDR3: CATSRDEGALAKNIQYF. Here the CDR3 DNA reads TGTGCCACCAGCAGAGATGAGGGGGCCTTAGCCAAAAACATTCAGTACTTC.

This chain joins TRBV10-3 and TRBJ2-7, with no clear D. The CDR3 contains 16 residues. Per germline, CDR1 ENHRY and CDR2 SYGVKD. V dropped 0 bases and J dropped 4 bases, with 16 bases sitting between them. DNA of the CDR3: TGTGCCATCAGTGAGTCGGCGGCTAGTCTGCGGTACGAGCAGTACTTC. Translated: CAISESAASLRYEQYF.

The rearrangement links TRBV5-1 to TRBJ2-5; D possibly matches TRBD1 or TRBD2 (7 bases each). The CDR3 contains 16 residues. CDR1 SGHRS and CDR2 YFSETQ come from the germline V gene. V lost 1 base, J lost 1 base, and 14 bases lay in between. The CDR3 protein is CASSLSPGGGQETQYF. The CDR3 coding sequence is TGCGCCAGCAGCTTGTCCCCAGGGGGGGGCCAAGAGACCCAGTACTTC.

The gene calls are TRBV15 and TRBJ2-7; 7 bases align to TRBD1. The CDR3 spans 14 residues. Unmatched junction bases numbered 7, after V lost 5 bases and J lost 3 bases. Germline lookup yields CDR1 LNHNV and CDR2 YYDKDF (reference sequence). CDR3 sequence: CATSLRDSNYEQYF. The CDR3 nucleotides are TGTGCCACCAGCTTACGGGACAGCAACTACGAGCAGTACTTC.

The J gene is TRBJ1-5, the V gene TRBV6-2 or TRBV6-3; no reliable D call. This CDR3 comprises 16 residues. The germline CDR1 and CDR2 sequences are MNHEY and SVGEGT. V was pared by 6 bases and J by 7 bases, with 22 bases between. This CDR3 reads CASSFTPRPGGQPQHF. The CDR3 DNA reads TGTGCCAGCAGCTTCACCCCGAGGCCGGGCGGACAGCCCCAGCATTTT.

This clonotype was counted a few times. The chain couples TRBV29-1 to TRBJ2-3; TRBD2 might be the D (6 bases). V lost 6 bases and J lost 1, with 8 bases in between. The CDR3 covers 12 residues. Germline V gene lookup returns CDR1 SQVTM and CDR2 ANQGSEA. CDR3 nucleotides: TGCAGCGTCGCTAGCGGCACAGATACGCAGTATTTT. Translated, it gives CSVASGTDTQYF.

This rearrangement joins TRBV15 to TRBJ2-5, with D unclear. Germline values: CDR1 LNHNV, CDR2 YYDKDF (reference sequence). This CDR3 region has 15 residues. V shed 4 bases and J shed 5 bases, with 17 bases lying between them. The CDR3 DNA sequence: TGTGCCACCAGCACTGGCTGGCTAATAGGGGAGACCCAGTACTTC. Amino acid sequence: CATSTGWLIGETQYF.

V is TRBV25-1 and J is TRBJ2-5; D remains unclear. V was pared by 2 bases and J by 5 bases, with 15 bases between. From germline, CDR1 is MGHDK and CDR2 SYGVNS. The CDR3 sequence is 15 residues long. CDR3 nucleotide sequence: TGTGCCAGCAGTGAACCCCTTGGGATAGGGGAGACCCAGTACTTC. As protein: CASSEPLGIGETQYF. Drawing the rest from reference TRBV25-1 and TRBJ2-5, the complete variable domain is EADIYQTPRYLVIGTGKKITLECSQTMGHDKMYWYQQDPGMELHLIHYSYGVNSTEKGDLSSESTVSRIRTEHFPLTLESARPSHTSQYLCASSEPLGIGETQYFGPGTRLLVL.

The J gene is TRBJ2-1, the V gene TRBV7-6; tentatively, D is TRBD1 or TRBD2 (6 bases each). The CDR3 is 14 residues long. The germline gives CDR1 SGHVS, CDR2 FNYEAQ. The germline V and J ends were trimmed by 5 bases and 9 bases, with 17 bases remaining between them. The chain's CDR3 is CASSPRQVEGEQFF. The DNA of the CDR3 is TGTGCCAGCAGCCCGCGACAGGTGGAGGGTGAGCAGTTCTTC.

The V gene is TRBV4-3, the J gene TRBJ2-6, with D perhaps TRBD2 (5 bases). Germline lookup yields CDR1 LGHNA and CDR2 YSLEER. The CDR3 is 16 amino acids. The ends were cut back, 1 base at V and 0 bases at J, with 7 bases in the middle. This CDR3 is CASSQVRDSGANVLTF. The CDR3 DNA reads TGCGCCAGCAGCCAAGTCCGGGACTCTGGGGCCAACGTCCTGACTTTC.

The V call is TRBV12-3 or TRBV12-4, the J call TRBJ2-1; 9 bases agree with TRBD2. The V gene end was trimmed by 7 bases and the J gene end by 4 bases; junction bases not matched to a gene: 5. The CDR3 is 14 amino acids. CDR3 sequence (DNA): TGTGCCAGCACCCCTAGCGGGATATACAATGAGCAGTTCTTC. The encoded protein is CASTPSGIYNEQFF.

The V gene is TRBV6-6, the J gene TRBJ1-5, with TRBD1 as a possible D gene (5 bases). This CDR3 region has 13 residues. Germline CDR1 reads MNHNY; CDR2 reads SVGAGI (reference sequence). Trimming shortened V by 8 bases and J by 5 bases, and 13 bases separated the two germline ends. The CDR3 bases are TGTGCCAGCGGTGGCTGGGGGGATCAGCCCCAGCATTTT. Residues: CASGGWGDQPQHF.

The count of this clonotype is one. The CDR3 coding sequence is TGCGCCAGCAGCCAAGATTGGGCAGAGCCTAACTATGGCTACACCTTC. Its translation: CASSQDWAEPNYGYTF. This chain links TRBV4-3 with TRBJ1-2; D remains unclear. The V gene's germline CDR1 is LGHNA and CDR2 YSLEER. This CDR3 region has 16 residues. Trimming removed 0 bases from V and 0 bases from J, with 11 bases in between.